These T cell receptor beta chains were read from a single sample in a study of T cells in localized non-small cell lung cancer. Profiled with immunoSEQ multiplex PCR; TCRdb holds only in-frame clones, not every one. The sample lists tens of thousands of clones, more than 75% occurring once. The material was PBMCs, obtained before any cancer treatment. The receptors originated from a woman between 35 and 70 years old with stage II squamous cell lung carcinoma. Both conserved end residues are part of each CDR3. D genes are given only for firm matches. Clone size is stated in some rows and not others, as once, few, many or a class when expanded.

CDR3: CASSLAGGEQYF; DNA: TGTGCCAGCAGCTTAGCCGGGGGCGAGCAGTACTTC; J: TRBJ2-7; D: .; size: once; V: TRBV11-3
CDR3: CATGGAPGEKLFF; DNA: TGTGCCACGGGGGGGGCCCCTGGTGAAAAACTGTTTTTT; J: TRBJ1-4; D: .; size: .; V: TRBV6-5
CDR3: CASRKPSLGAGELFF; DNA: TGTGCCAGCAGGAAACCGTCTTTAGGTGCCGGGGAGCTGTTTTTT; J: TRBJ2-2; D: .; size: .; V: TRBV28
CDR3: CASSYGGAGELFF; DNA: TGTGCCAGCTCCTACGGGGGGGCCGGGGAGCTGTTTTTT; J: TRBJ2-2; D: TRBD2; size: once; V: TRBV7-6
CDR3: CASSLSAEAFF; DNA: TGTGCCAGCAGTCTCTCGGCCGAAGCTTTCTTT; J: TRBJ1-1; D: .; size: once; V: TRBV28
CDR3: CASTSQGRDGYTF; DNA: TGTGCCAGTACTTCTCAGGGTCGAGATGGCTACACCTTC; J: TRBJ1-2; D: .; size: .; V: TRBV6-1
CDR3: CASSFDGQGNEKLFF; DNA: TGTGCCAGCAGCTTTGATGGGCAGGGGAATGAAAAACTGTTTTTT; J: TRBJ1-4; D: .; size: .; V: TRBV4-2
CDR3: CASSFGRFSNQPQHF; DNA: TGTGCCAGCAGCTTCGGCAGGTTTAGCAATCAGCCCCAGCATTTT; J: TRBJ1-5; D: .; size: .; V: TRBV5-1
CDR3: CASSPLNTGELFF; DNA: TGTGCCAGCAGCCCTCTGAACACCGGGGAGCTGTTTTTT; J: TRBJ2-2; D: .; size: .; V: TRBV7-2
CDR3: CASSQQGPYQETQYF; DNA: TGCGCCAGCAGCCAACAGGGGCCCTACCAAGAGACCCAGTACTTC; J: TRBJ2-5; D: TRBD1; size: .; V: TRBV5-1
CDR3: CASSLGGDYTGELFF; DNA: TGTGCCAGCAGCTTGGGAGGGGATTACACCGGGGAGCTGTTTTTT; J: TRBJ2-2; D: .; size: .; V: TRBV5-6
CDR3: CASSQDKDSATYGYTF; DNA: TGTGCCAGCAGCCAAGATAAGGACTCAGCAACCTATGGCTACACCTTC; J: TRBJ1-2; D: .; size: .; V: TRBV4-2
CDR3: CASSLYRDNEQFF; DNA: TGTGCCAGCAGCTTATACCGGGATAATGAGCAGTTCTTC; J: TRBJ2-1; D: .; size: .; V: TRBV7-9
CDR3: CASSFVAGGGNEQFF; DNA: TGTGCCAGCAGCTTCGTAGCGGGAGGAGGGAATGAGCAGTTCTTC; J: TRBJ2-1; D: TRBD2; size: .; V: TRBV13
CDR3: CASSEISTSWGNEQFF; DNA: TGTGCCAGCAGTGAAATCTCTACTAGCTGGGGTAATGAGCAGTTCTTC; J: TRBJ2-1; D: .; size: .; V: TRBV6-1
CDR3: CASSLTGEGYTF; DNA: TGTGCCAGCAGCTTGACAGGGGAAGGCTACACCTTC; J: TRBJ1-2; D: TRBD1; size: .; V: TRBV14
CDR3: CASSGGAGDTQYF; DNA: TGTGCCAGCAGCGGGGGGGCTGGAGATACGCAGTATTTT; J: TRBJ2-3; D: .; size: few; V: TRBV5-5
CDR3: CASSLGRLVYEQYF; DNA: TGTGCCAGCAGCTTAGGGCGACTAGTCTACGAGCAGTACTTC; J: TRBJ2-7; D: .; size: .; V: TRBV7-8
CDR3: CASSYAPGQGGEKLFF; DNA: TGTGCCAGCAGTTACGCCCCGGGACAGGGGGGTGAAAAACTGTTTTTT; J: TRBJ1-4; D: TRBD1; size: .; V: TRBV6-5